This passage covers 26 T cell receptor beta chains from one sample sequenced in a study of blood T cell repertoires in COVID-19. Profiled with immunoSEQ multiplex PCR; TCRdb holds only in-frame clones, not every one. The sample carries a few hundred thousand clones, more than 80% recorded once. The material sequenced was peripheral blood. These receptors all come from a woman aged 80 or over with acute or convalescent COVID-19.

The chain uses TRBV28 and TRBJ2-3; D is undetermined. V was clipped by 4 bases and J by 0 bases, with 5 bases between them. This CDR3 spans 13 amino acids. CDR1 and CDR2 from the germline V gene are MDHEN and SYDVKM. CDR3 loop: CASSSPSTDTQYF. The DNA of the CDR3 is TGTGCCAGCAGTTCCCCTAGCACAGATACGCAGTATTTT.

The genes are TRBV27 and TRBJ1-4, with a weak D call TRBD1 (5 bases). CDR1 is MNHEY, CDR2 SMNVEV, per germline (reference sequence). The CDR3 is 14 residues long. Trimming removed 5 bases from V and 5 bases from J, with 12 bases in between. The chain's CDR3 is CASSPGWQNEKLFF. CDR3 sequence (DNA): TGTGCCAGCAGTCCAGGGTGGCAGAATGAAAAACTGTTTTTT. Filled out from reference TRBV27 and TRBJ1-4, the complete variable domain reads EAQVTQNPRYLITVTGKKLTVTCSQNMNHEYMSWYRQDPGLGLRQIYYSMNVEVTDKGDVPEGYKVSRKEKRNFPLILESPSPNQTSLYFCASSPGWQNEKLFFGSGTQLSVL.

This clone was recorded once. The chain has TRBV28 and TRBJ2-5; 11 bases are shared with TRBD2. V was pared by 4 bases and J by 5 bases, with 6 bases of the junction left unmatched. This CDR3 contains 15 residues. Germline V lookup: CDR1 MDHEN, CDR2 SYDVKM. CDR3 nucleotides: TGTGCCAGCAGTTCCGCTAGCGGGAGGAGGGAGACCCAGTACTTC. This translates into CASSSASGRRETQYF. Full variable domain (missing parts from reference TRBV28 and TRBJ2-5): DVKVTQSSRYLVKRTGEKVFLECVQDMDHENMFWYRQDPGLGLRLIYFSYDVKMKEKGDIPEGYSVSREKKERFSLILESASTNQTSMYLCASSSASGRRETQYFGPGTRLLVL.

The chain couples TRBV19 to TRBJ1-6, with 10 bases that match TRBD1. Germline V gene lookup returns CDR1 LNHDA and CDR2 SQIVND (reference sequence). The length of the CDR3 is 16 residues. Trimming took 5 bases from V and 7 from J; bases not matched to a gene: 8. In DNA, the CDR3 is TGTGCCAGTAGTCTTGACAGGGGGCGGTCGAATTCACCCCTCCACTTT. It encodes CASSLDRGRSNSPLHF.

The rearrangement uses TRBV19 and TRBJ1-4; no clear D. CDR1 is LNHDA, CDR2 SQIVND, per germline (reference sequence). The V gene lost 5 bases and the J gene lost 0 bases, with 10 bases spanning the gap. This CDR3 comprises 15 residues. CDR3 amino acids: CASSLGLSTNEKLFF. CDR3 nucleotide sequence: TGTGCCAGTAGTCTCGGACTCTCAACTAATGAAAAACTGTTTTTT. Supplemented by reference TRBV19 and TRBJ1-4, the full variable domain reads DGGITQSPKYLFRKEGQNVTLSCEQNLNHDAMYWYRQDPGQGLRLIYYSQIVNDFQKGDIAEGYSVSREKKESFPLTVTSAQKNPTAFYLCASSLGLSTNEKLFFGSGTQLSVL.

The DNA of the CDR3 is TGTGCCACCAGCAGAGGGTATAGCGGGAGCATGAATGAGCAGTTCTTC. Its protein product is CATSRGYSGSMNEQFF. The chain carries TRBV15 and TRBJ2-1, with TRBD2 matching over 9 bases. The CDR3 loop spans 16 amino acids. With V trimmed by 1 base and J by 7 bases, 8 bases remained unmatched. Germline V lookup: CDR1 LNHNV, CDR2 YYDKDF (reference sequence).

Remarks on this clone: One junction end disagrees with the germline gene, perhaps due to a read error. This chain joins TRBV7-7 and TRBJ2-2, with D unresolved. The CDR3 has 16 residues. CDR1 is SSHAT and CDR2 is FNYEAQ in the germline V gene (reference sequence). In DNA, the CDR3 is TGTGCTAGCAGCTTCGGGTCGCAGAGTATTACCGGGGAGCTGTTTTTT. It specifies CASSFGSQSITGELFF. The whole variable domain, remainder taken from reference TRBV7-7 and TRBJ2-2, is GAGVSQSPRYKVTKRGQDVTLRCDPISSHATLYWYQQALGQGPEFLTYFNYEAQPDKSGLPSDRFSAERPEGSISTLTIQRTEQRDSAMYRCASSFGSQSITGELFFGEGSRLTVL.

This chain joins TRBV28 and TRBJ2-1; 10 bases line up with TRBD2. The V gene end was trimmed by 2 bases and the J gene end by 5 bases; junction bases not matched to a gene: 6. CDR3 length: 16 amino acids. Germline V gene sequence: CDR1 MDHEN, CDR2 SYDVKM. In nucleotides, the CDR3 is TGTGCCAGCAGTTTAGGGAGCGGGAGGGCAAACAATGAGCAGTTCTTC. It is translated as CASSLGSGRANNEQFF.

The V and J genes are TRBV29-1 and TRBJ2-2, with D perhaps matching TRBD2 (5 bases). V lost 1 base to trimming and J lost 6 bases, with 12 bases between them. Germline CDR1 is SQVTM and CDR2 is ANQGSEA. The CDR3 extends over 14 amino acids. Here the CDR3 DNA reads TGCAGCGTTGAAGGATGGGGAGAGGCCGGGGAGCTGTTTTTT. Its protein is CSVEGWGEAGELFF.

This clone was recorded a few times. This chain joins TRBV6-5 and TRBJ2-1, with 9 bases that match TRBD1. The germline V gene encodes CDR1 MNHEY and CDR2 SVGAGI. The CDR3 extends over 15 amino acids. V was clipped by 4 bases and J by 8 bases; unmatched bases: 9. Here the CDR3 DNA reads TGTGCCAGCAGTTCACCCGGGACAGGGTACTATGAGCAGTTCTTC. Its translation: CASSSPGTGYYEQFF.

This chain uses TRBV7-6 with TRBJ1-1, with D possibly matching TRBD1 (5 bases). The V gene lost 5 bases and the J gene lost 1 base, with 17 bases spanning the gap. Germline CDR1 is SGHVS and CDR2 is FNYEAQ. The CDR3 is made up of 16 amino acids. The CDR3 DNA is TGTGCCAGCAGCCTCCTATCGTGGACATCGAACACTGAAGCTTTCTTT. Its translation is CASSLLSWTSNTEAFF.

The chain uses TRBV19 and TRBJ2-5; 10 nucleotides match TRBD2. Germline CDR1 and CDR2: LNHDA and SQIVND (reference sequence). J gave up 5 bases and V 6 bases, and 9 bases lay outside the gene matches. The CDR3 has 15 amino acids. The CDR3 DNA reads as TGTGCCAGTAGCAAAATCAGCGGGGGGGCGGAGACCCAGTACTTC. Amino acid sequence: CASSKISGGAETQYF.

The chain combines TRBV1 with TRBJ1-5; the table's D gene call, TRBD1, was not cross checked with the DNA. TRBV1 is noted as a pseudogene. This CDR3 has 18 amino acids. CDR3 nucleotide sequence: TGCACCAGCAGCCACGGTGACAGGGGGCTAAAGGGCAATCAGCCCCAGCATTTT. It translates to CTSSHGDRGLKGNQPQHF.

This clone has a handful of counts. The chain joins TRBV30 to TRBJ1-2; TRBD1 might be the D (6 bases). The CDR3 spans 15 residues. The ends were cut back, 0 bases at V and 4 bases at J, with 15 bases in the middle. Germline-derived CDR1 and CDR2 are GTSNPN and SVGIG (reference sequence). The CDR3 DNA is TGTGCCTGGAGTGTAAACAAGGGGGAAGGCTATGGCTACACCTTC. This sequence encodes CAWSVNKGEGYGYTF.

This clone was counted once. This chain connects TRBV3-1 (or the pseudogene TRBV3-2) to TRBJ2-7; no clear D gene. V dropped 4 bases and J dropped 5 bases, with 6 bases sitting between them. The CDR3 has 11 amino acids. Germline V gene sequence: CDR1 LGHDT, CDR2 YNNKEL (reference sequence). The CDR3, as DNA: TGTGCCAGCAGCCGAACTAACGAGCAGTACTTC. It specifies CASSRTNEQYF.

The gene calls are TRBV6-6 and TRBJ1-1; possible D gene TRBD1, 5 bases. Per the germline V gene, CDR1 is MNHNY and CDR2 is SVGAGI (reference sequence). Between the trimmed V and J ends, which lost 2 bases and 8 bases, there was a span of 18 bases. There are 15 residues in the CDR3. CDR3 coding DNA: TGTGCCAGCAGTTACGGTTTGACAGCGTCGTCAGAAGCTTTCTTT. As protein: CASSYGLTASSEAFF.

The CDR3 sequence is CASSERGRGSNQPQHF. Written as DNA, the CDR3 is TGTGCCAGCAGTGAACGCGGCAGGGGAAGCAATCAGCCCCAGCATTTT. V is TRBV6-1 and J is TRBJ1-5, with D possibly matching TRBD1 (6 bases). The germline CDR1 and CDR2 sequences are MNHNS and SASEGT. The CDR3 consists of 16 residues. V was trimmed by 2 bases and J by 1 base, leaving 12 bases between them.

This clone was recorded once. This sequence joins TRBV19 and TRBJ1-3; 7 positions agree with TRBD1. V shed 9 bases and J 4 bases; nucleotides not matched to a gene: 6. Germline CDR1 is LNHDA and CDR2 is SQIVND (reference sequence). The CDR3 is 13 residues long. CDR3 nucleotide sequence: TGTGCCAGCATGGGACAGCTCGGAAACACCATATATTTT. This translates into CASMGQLGNTIYF. Using reference TRBV19 and TRBJ1-3 for the parts outside the CDR3, the full variable domain is DGGITQSPKYLFRKEGQNVTLSCEQNLNHDAMYWYRQDPGQGLRLIYYSQIVNDFQKGDIAEGYSVSREKKESFPLTVTSAQKNPTAFYLCASMGQLGNTIYFGEGSWLTVV.

This clone was counted once. V gene TRBV6-6 combines with J gene TRBJ1-6, with D maybe TRBD1 (6 bases). Germline CDR1 reads MNHNY; CDR2 reads SVGAGI (reference sequence). V was cut by 6 bases and J by 6 bases, with 15 bases left in between. The CDR3 totals 15 residues. The CDR3 nucleotides read TGTGCCAGCAGCCCGGACCAGGGGTTTAATTCACCCCTCCACTTT. It specifies CASSPDQGFNSPLHF.

V is TRBV20-1 and J is TRBJ1-6; the D is unclear. The CDR3 sequence is 13 residues long. Germline V gene data show CDR1 as DFQATT and CDR2 as SNEGSKA (reference sequence). V was trimmed by 3 bases and J by 8 bases, leaving 11 bases between them. CDR3 region: CSASQVRDSPLHF. CDR3 sequence (DNA): TGCAGTGCTAGTCAAGTTAGAGATTCACCCCTCCACTTT.

The J gene is TRBJ2-5, the V gene TRBV9; 7 nucleotides align to TRBD2. This CDR3 has 15 amino acids. Germline V gene lookup returns CDR1 SGDLS and CDR2 YYNGEE. After removal of 10 bases from V and 2 bases from J, the junction contained 14 bases not matched to a gene. The CDR3 DNA sequence: TGTGCCGACGGGGGGAATGGGAAGCGACAAGAGACCCAGTACTTC. Its protein is CADGGNGKRQETQYF.

Worth noting for this clone: Other DNA sequences in the sample encode the same CDR3. The rearrangement joins TRBV2 to TRBJ1-5; D is perhaps TRBD1 (5 bases). This CDR3 comprises 12 residues. Germline-derived CDR1 and CDR2 are SNHLY and FYNNEI. Trimming left V 6 bases short and J 7 bases short, with 10 bases between. CDR3: CASRGQGQPQHF. The CDR3 DNA reads TGTGCCAGCAGGGGTCAGGGCCAGCCCCAGCATTTT.

In nucleotides, the CDR3 is TGTGCCAGCAGCTTCCCCCACGGGAACACTGAAGCTTTCTTT. Residues: CASSFPHGNTEAFF. The V and J genes are TRBV5-6 and TRBJ1-1; D unresolved. Trimming shortened V by 2 bases and J by 1 base, and 9 bases separated the two germline ends. From germline, CDR1 is SGHDT and CDR2 YYEEEE. The CDR3 runs 14 residues.

J is TRBJ2-5 and V is TRBV11-3; tentatively, D is TRBD1 (6 bases). Germline values: CDR1 SGHNT, CDR2 YENEEA. The V gene lost 4 bases and the J gene lost 2 bases, with 14 bases spanning the gap. The CDR3 has 15 residues. CDR3 residues: CASSSQRGQQETQYF. The DNA for the CDR3 is TGTGCCAGCAGCTCCCAGCGTGGACAGCAAGAGACCCAGTACTTC.

The genes are TRBV5-1 and TRBJ2-2; the match to TRBD2 covers 9 bases. The trim removed 4 bases at V and 6 bases at J, leaving 13 bases unmatched. The CDR3 covers 17 residues. Germline CDR1 is SGHRS and CDR2 is YFSETQ. CDR3 loop: CASSRSGGLDLAGELFF. DNA for the CDR3: TGCGCCAGCAGCCGAAGCGGGGGGCTAGACTTGGCCGGGGAGCTGTTTTTT.

The chain employs TRBV7-9 and TRBJ1-4, with 7 bases matching TRBD1. CDR1 and CDR2 (germline): SEHNR, FQNEAQ (reference sequence). Germline trimming cut 1 base from V and 4 bases from J; bases unmatched to any gene: 6. This CDR3 has 16 amino acids. The chain's CDR3 is CASSLGKQGRNEKLFF. In nucleotides, the CDR3 is TGTGCCAGCAGCTTAGGAAAACAGGGGCGTAATGAAAAACTGTTTTTT.